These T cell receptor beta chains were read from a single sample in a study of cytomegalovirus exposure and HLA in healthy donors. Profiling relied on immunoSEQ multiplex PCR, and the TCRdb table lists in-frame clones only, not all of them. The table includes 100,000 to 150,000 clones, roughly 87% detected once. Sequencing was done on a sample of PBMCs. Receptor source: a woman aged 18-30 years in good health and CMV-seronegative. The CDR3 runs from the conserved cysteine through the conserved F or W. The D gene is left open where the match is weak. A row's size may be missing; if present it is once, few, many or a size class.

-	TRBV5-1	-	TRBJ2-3	TGCGCCAGCAGCTTGATGGCAGATTCTGCAGATACGCAGTATTTT	CASSLMADSADTQYF
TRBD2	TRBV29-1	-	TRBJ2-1	TGCAGCGTTGCCGCTACTAGCGGGAGGCATGAGCAGTTCTTC	CSVAATSGRHEQFF
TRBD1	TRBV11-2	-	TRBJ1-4	TGTGCCAGCAGCTTAGCACAGGGGGGGATTGAAAAACTGTTTTTT	CASSLAQGGIEKLFF
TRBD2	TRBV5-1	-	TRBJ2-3	TGCGCCAGCAGCTTGGTCGCTAGCGGGAGTAGCACAGATACGCAGTATTTT	CASSLVASGSSTDTQYF
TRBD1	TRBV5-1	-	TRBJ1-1	TGCGCCAGCAGCCCTGGACAGGGAATTGAAGCTTTCTTT	CASSPGQGIEAFF
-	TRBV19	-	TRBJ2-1	TGTGCCAGTAGTATACTCAATGAGCAGTTCTTC	CASSILNEQFF
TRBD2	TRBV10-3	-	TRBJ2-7	TGTGCCATCAGTGAGGGACTAGCGGGAAACTACGAGCAGTACTTC	CAISEGLAGNYEQYF
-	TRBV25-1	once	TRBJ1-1	TGTGCCAGCAGTGCGTGGCGGGGTGAAGCTTTCTTT	CASSAWRGEAFF
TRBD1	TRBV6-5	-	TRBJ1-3	TGTGCCAGCAGTCCAGGGGGGAAAAACACCATATATTTT	CASSPGGKNTIYF
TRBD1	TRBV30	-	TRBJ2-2	TGTGCCTGGAATCGACAGGGGGTGATCACCGGGGAGCTGTTTTTT	CAWNRQGVITGELFF
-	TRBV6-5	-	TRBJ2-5	TGTGCCAGCAGTTATGTTGAGTCGGAGACCCAGTACTTC	CASSYVESETQYF
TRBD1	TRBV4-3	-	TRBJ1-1	TGCGCCAGCAGCCAAGTTATGGGACAGGGGTGGGAAGCTTTCTTT	CASSQVMGQGWEAFF
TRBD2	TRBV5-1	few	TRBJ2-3	TGCGCCAGCAGCAGGACTAGCGGGGGGGCAACTGTCACAGATACGCAGTATTTT	CASSRTSGGATVTDTQYF
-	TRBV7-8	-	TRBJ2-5	TGTGCCAGCAGCTCCCTGGCCGGAGAAGAGACCCAGTACTTC	CASSSLAGEETQYF
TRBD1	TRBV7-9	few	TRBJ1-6	TGTGCCAGCAGCCGTATGGCGGCAGGGGGCAGTTCACCCCTCCACTTT	CASSRMAAGGSSPLHF
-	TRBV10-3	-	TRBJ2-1	TGTGCCATCAGTGAGACACATGAGCAGTTCTTC	CAISETHEQFF
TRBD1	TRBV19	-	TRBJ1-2	TGTGCCAGTAGTATAGGATTTACAGGGGACAGCTCATATGGCTACACCTTC	CASSIGFTGDSSYGYTF
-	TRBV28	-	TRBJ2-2	TGTGCCAGCAAGAGGCAGTCCTACACCGGGGAGCTGTTTTTT	CASKRQSYTGELFF
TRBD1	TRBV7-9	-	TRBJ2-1	TGTGCCAGCAGCTTAACACAGGGGGCAACATCGAATGAGCAGTTCTTC	CASSLTQGATSNEQFF
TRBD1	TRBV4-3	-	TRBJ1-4	TGCGCCAGCAGCCAAGTGATGGGACAGGGGGCGGACCCTAATGAAAAACTGTTTTTT	CASSQVMGQGADPNEKLFF
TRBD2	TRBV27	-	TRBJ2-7	TGTGCCAGCAGATCTCCGACTAGCGGGAGTCCCGAGCAGTACTTC	CASRSPTSGSPEQYF
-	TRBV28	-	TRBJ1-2	TGTGCCAGCAGTTTATTTGGAGACTATGGCTACACCTTC	CASSLFGDYGYTF
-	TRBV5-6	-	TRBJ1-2	TGTGCCAGCAGCTTGGAAGGACGGACTGGGTATGGCTACACCTTC	CASSLEGRTGYGYTF
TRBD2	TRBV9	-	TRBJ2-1	TGTGCCAGCAGCGTAGGGCTAGCGGGAGAAAATGAGCAGTTCTTC	CASSVGLAGENEQFF
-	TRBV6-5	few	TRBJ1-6	TGTGCCAGCAGTTACTCAGGGGCACCCCTCCACTTT	CASSYSGAPLHF
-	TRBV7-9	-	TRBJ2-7	TGTGCCAGCAGCTTAATTCAGGGAAAAACCTACGAGCAGTACTTC	CASSLIQGKTYEQYF
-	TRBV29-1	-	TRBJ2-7	TGCAGCGTTGAAAGGGGATACGAGCAGTACTTC	CSVERGYEQYF
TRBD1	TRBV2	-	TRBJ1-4	TGTGCCAGCATCAAGAGACAGGGAATGGGAGAAAAACTGTTTTTT	CASIKRQGMGEKLFF
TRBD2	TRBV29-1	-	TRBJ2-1	TGCAGCGTTGAACCAGCGGGGGGGAGGGAGCAGTTCTTC	CSVEPAGGREQFF
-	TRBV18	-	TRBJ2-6	TGTGCCAGCCCCTTAGAGGTAAACTCTGGGGCCAACGTCCTGACTTTC	CASPLEVNSGANVLTF
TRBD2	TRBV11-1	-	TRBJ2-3	TGTGCCAGCAGCTTAGTGGCTAGCGGAGGCACAGATACGCAGTATTTT	CASSLVASGGTDTQYF
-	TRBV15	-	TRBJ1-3	TGTGCCACCAGCAGACCCCGGGAAACCGTACCCACCATATATTTT	CATSRPRETVPTIYF
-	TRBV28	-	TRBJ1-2	TGTGCCAGCAGCCCGCGTTCTTCTAACTATGGCTACACCTTC	CASSPRSSNYGYTF
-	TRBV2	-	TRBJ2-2	TGTGCCAGCAGTGGGTCCAGTCTAGGAACCGGGGAGCTGTTTTTT	CASSGSSLGTGELFF
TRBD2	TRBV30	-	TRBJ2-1	TGTGCCTGGAGTGGGGAAATAGCGGGAGACTACAATGAGCAGTTCTTC	CAWSGEIAGDYNEQFF
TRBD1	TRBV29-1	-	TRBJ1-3	TGCAGCGTTCGACAGGGGACTGGAAACACCATATATTTT	CSVRQGTGNTIYF
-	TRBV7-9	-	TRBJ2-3	TGTGCCAGCAGCCCTGGCTCGAGGGATACGCAGTATTTT	CASSPGSRDTQYF
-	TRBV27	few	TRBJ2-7	TGTGCCACCGCTGCGGGTGCCGAGCAGTACTTC	CATAAGAEQYF
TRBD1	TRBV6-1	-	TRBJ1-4	TGTGCCAGCAGTGAATCACAGGGGGCAGGATTTGAAAAACTGTTTTTT	CASSESQGAGFEKLFF
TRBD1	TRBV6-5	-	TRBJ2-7	TGTGCCAGCAGTCAACCGGGACAGGATTACGAGCAGTACTTC	CASSQPGQDYEQYF
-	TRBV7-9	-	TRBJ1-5	TGTGCCAGCAGCTTGGGGGGGGCGATGCCTCAGCCCCAGCATTTT	CASSLGGAMPQPQHF
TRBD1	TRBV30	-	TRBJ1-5	TGTGCCTGGAGTGTACAGGGGAATCAGCCCCAGCATTTT	CAWSVQGNQPQHF
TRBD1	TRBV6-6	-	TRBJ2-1	TGTGCCAGCAGTTACGATACGGACAGGGGGTCCAATGAGCAGTTCTTC	CASSYDTDRGSNEQFF
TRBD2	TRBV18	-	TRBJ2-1	TGTGCCAGCTCACCAGGGGAAGCGGGACTTTACTCCTACAATGAGCAGTTCTTC	CASSPGEAGLYSYNEQFF
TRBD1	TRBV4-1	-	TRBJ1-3	TGCGCCAGCAGCCAAGACCCGACAGGGACTGGAAACACCATATATTTT	CASSQDPTGTGNTIYF
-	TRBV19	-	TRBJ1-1	TGTGCCAGTAGTACACAGATGAACACTGAAGCTTTCTTT	CASSTQMNTEAFF
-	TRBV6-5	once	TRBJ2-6	TGTGCCAGCAGTTACGGGCCACTCTCTGGGGCCAACGTCCTGACTTTC	CASSYGPLSGANVLTF